Presented here are 7 T cell receptor beta chains from one specimen sequenced in a study of blood T cells in healthy people across ages. A J-beta primer mix and a sample-barcoded 5' primer were used in a second PCR of about 7 to 12 cycles. TCRdb reanalysed the 5' RACE reads using MiXCR and keeps one entry per CDR3 protein. The sample yields around 800,000 distinct CDR3 sequences, less than 70% seen once. Source material: blood. Source of these receptors: a man older than 75 in good health.

The V call is TRBV6-6, the J call TRBJ2-3; 7 positions match TRBD2. The germline V gene encodes CDR1 MNHNY and CDR2 SVGAGI (reference sequence). This CDR3 spans 17 amino acids. J gave up 0 bases and V 1 base, and 7 bases lay outside the gene matches. CDR3 DNA: TGTGCCAGCAGTTACTATGGCGGGAGATCAAGCACAGATACGCAGTATTTT. Translation gives CASSYYGGRSSTDTQYF.

The chain has TRBV11-2 and TRBJ2-7; 7 bases agree with TRBD1. CDR3 length: 13 residues. Losses at the gene ends were 8 bases for V and 3 bases for J; bases not matched to a gene: 7. Germline CDR1 and CDR2: SGHAT and FQNNGV. CDR3 sequence reads: CASEPGGGYEQYF. The CDR3 nucleotides read TGTGCCAGCGAGCCAGGGGGTGGCTACGAGCAGTACTTC.

The V gene is TRBV6-5, the J gene TRBJ2-1, with no clear D. Germline V CDR1 and CDR2: MNHEY, SVGAGI. The CDR3 loop spans 14 amino acids. The V and J ends lost 0 bases and 7 bases respectively, with 10 bases between them. CDR3 residues: CASSYSWTSNEQFF. The CDR3 bases are TGTGCCAGCAGTTACTCTTGGACGTCGAATGAGCAGTTCTTC.

This chain uses TRBV29-1 with TRBJ2-7; 7 bases are shared with TRBD1. The ends lost 3 bases at V and 7 bases at J; junction bases unmatched: 12. The CDR3 contains 14 residues. Per germline, CDR1 SQVTM and CDR2 ANQGSEA. The CDR3 region is CSVEPTGIDDEQYF. The DNA of the CDR3 is TGCAGCGTTGAGCCGACAGGGATCGACGATGAGCAGTACTTC.

The chain recombines TRBV3-1 with TRBJ2-3; TRBD1 might be the D (7 bases). Germline V CDR1 and CDR2: LGHDT, YNNKEL (reference sequence). The CDR3 sequence is 16 residues long. With 3 bases removed from V and 14 bases from J, the gap between germline ends came to 27 bases. The CDR3 nucleotides are TGTGCCAGCAGCCAGGGTAGCGGAACTGGGGACAGATACGCGTATTTT. It codes for CASSQGSGTGDRYAYF.

The CDR3 sequence is CASSRQGAQGSSPLHF. The CDR3 nucleotides are TGTGCCAGCAGTCGACAGGGGGCGCAGGGAAGTTCACCCCTCCACTTT. V gene TRBV12-3 or TRBV12-4 combines with J gene TRBJ1-6, with TRBD1 matching 10 bases. V was pared by 5 bases and J by 9 bases, with 10 bases of the junction left unmatched. The CDR3 is made up of 16 amino acids.

The chain recombines TRBV27 with TRBJ1-1; D gene ambiguous. V was cut by 5 bases and J by 4 bases, with 17 bases left in between. The germline V gene encodes CDR1 MNHEY and CDR2 SMNVEV (reference sequence). This CDR3 contains 15 residues. The CDR3 reads CASSPDLGVGTEAFF. In nucleotides, the CDR3 is TGTGCCAGCAGTCCCGACCTTGGGGTGGGCACTGAAGCTTTCTTT.